This TCR beta chain was observed in a study of OX40 agonist ivuxolimab in advanced cancers. The V end was cut by 4 bases, the J end by 2 bases, with 13 bases between. CDR3 length: 15 residues. Germline CDR1 reads MDHEN; CDR2 reads SYDVKM. Sequencing used immunoSEQ multiplex PCR; TCRdb keeps in-frame clones, though not all of them. This sample has about 64,000 clones, with roughly 81% found just once. The V gene is TRBV28, the J gene TRBJ2-3; D gene ambiguous. The sequencing used CD4+ or CD8+ T cells sorted from blood, collected in a trial of the OX40 agonist ivuxolimab. The receptor was derived from an adult with an advanced solid tumor such as melanoma, head and neck, liver or kidney cancer. The CDR3, as DNA: TGTGCCAGCAGTTCGCCACCCGAAATCACAGATACGCAGTATTTT. It yields the protein CASSSPPEITDTQYF. The full variable domain, completed using reference TRBV28 and TRBJ2-3, is DVKVTQSSRYLVKRTGEKVFLECVQDMDHENMFWYRQDPGLGLRLIYFSYDVKMKEKGDIPEGYSVSREKKERFSLILESASTNQTSMYLCASSSPPEITDTQYFGPGTRLTVL.